One and the same sample provided the 11 T cell receptor beta chains below, sequenced in a study of cytomegalovirus exposure and HLA in healthy donors. The PCR had 60 Vbeta and 13 Jbeta primers. The data were produced by immunoSEQ multiplex PCR, yet TCRdb's version contains in-frame clones alone and is incomplete. The table lists 98,000 or so clones, 75% to 80% of them singletons. The sample consisted of PBMCs. Source of these receptors: a man in his 60s in good health and CMV-seropositive.

The genes are TRBV27 and TRBJ2-2, with a weak D call TRBD1 (5 bases). Germline V gene lookup returns CDR1 MNHEY and CDR2 SMNVEV (reference sequence). The V gene lost 6 bases and the J gene lost 3 bases, with 11 bases spanning the gap. The CDR3 totals 14 residues. The CDR3 DNA sequence: TGTGCCAGCAGGTGGCAGGGTCACACCGGGGAGCTGTTTTTT. It yields the protein CASRWQGHTGELFF.

Regarding this clone: Other DNA sequences in the sample encode the same CDR3. J is TRBJ2-7 and V is TRBV5-1, with TRBD1 identical over 11 bases. Germline CDR1 is SGHRS and CDR2 is YFSETQ. This CDR3 has 15 amino acids. The V gene end was trimmed by 4 bases and the J gene end by 0 bases; junction bases not matched to a gene: 3. In DNA form, the CDR3 reads TGCGCCAGCAGCCTAGGGACAGGGGGCTCCTACGAGCAGTACTTC. It encodes CASSLGTGGSYEQYF.

CDR3 nucleotide sequence: TGTGCCAGCAGTGACCGGTCCTTCTTTAGCTCCTACGAGCAGTACTTC. Translation gives CASSDRSFFSSYEQYF. This chain joins TRBV6-4 and TRBJ2-7, with no clear D. The V gene lost 2 bases and the J gene lost 0 bases, with 14 bases spanning the gap. Germline V gene sequence: CDR1 MRHNA, CDR2 SNTAGT. CDR3 length equals 16 residues.

The CDR3 nucleotides are TGTGCCAGCATCGGGGAGTTGCAGGGGGTTTACGAGCAGTACTTC. Translation: CASIGELQGVYEQYF. V usage is TRBV2 and J usage is TRBJ2-7, with 7 bases matching TRBD1. J gave up 4 bases and V 7 bases, and 13 bases lay outside the gene matches. The CDR3 loop spans 15 amino acids. Looked up from germline, CDR1 is SNHLY and CDR2 is FYNNEI. The full variable domain, completed using reference TRBV2 and TRBJ2-7, is EPEVTQTPSHQVTQMGQEVILRCVPISNHLYFYWYRQILGQKVEFLVSFYNNEISEKSEIFDDQFSVERPDGSNFTLKIRSTKLEDSAMYFCASIGELQGVYEQYFGPGTRLTVT.

V gene TRBV18 combines with J gene TRBJ1-1; perhaps TRBD1 as D (6 bases). Trimming removed 6 bases at V and 1 base at J, with 12 bases between. Germline loops: CDR1 KGHSH, CDR2 LQKENI. This CDR3 comprises 14 residues. The CDR3 coding sequence is TGTGCCAGCTCGTCCGGGACACAGAACACTGAAGCTTTCTTT. It is translated as CASSSGTQNTEAFF.

V and J are TRBV5-1 and TRBJ2-1, with no clear D. Germline V CDR1 and CDR2: SGHRS, YFSETQ. This CDR3 has 14 residues. V was pared by 0 bases and J by 4 bases, with 8 bases between. The CDR3 DNA reads as TGCGCCAGCAGCTTGGGTACAGAGTACAATGAGCAGTTCTTC. Its translation: CASSLGTEYNEQFF. Full variable domain (remainder filled in from reference TRBV5-1 and TRBJ2-1): KAGVTQTPRYLIKTRGQQVTLSCSPISGHRSVSWYQQTPGQGLQFLFEYFSETQRNKGNFPGRFSGRQFSNSRSEMNVSTLELGDSALYLCASSLGTEYNEQFFGPGTRLTVL.

In the case of this clone: Other DNA sequences in the same sample also yield this CDR3. This sequence joins TRBV5-6 and TRBJ1-4; D uncertain. The V end was cut by 2 bases, the J end by 8 bases, with 25 bases between. This CDR3 contains 18 residues. CDR1 is SGHDT, CDR2 YYEEEE, per germline. The chain's CDR3 is CASSLSRDPGLLTEKLFF. Here the CDR3 DNA reads TGTGCCAGCAGCTTAAGCCGAGATCCGGGTCTACTTACGGAAAAACTGTTTTTT.

The chain is built from TRBV25-1 and TRBJ2-3, with D possibly being TRBD2 (5 bases). Trimming shortened V by 4 bases and J by 2 bases, and 19 bases separated the two germline ends. The V gene's germline CDR1 is MGHDK and CDR2 SYGVNS. The length of the CDR3 is 17 residues. CDR3 amino acids: CASSVSGSGWVTDTQYF. The CDR3 DNA follows: TGTGCCAGCAGTGTTTCGGGAAGTGGGTGGGTCACAGATACGCAGTATTTT.

The chain is built from TRBV18 and TRBJ2-7; D perhaps matches TRBD2 (7 bases). The CDR3 contains 16 residues. In germline, CDR1 is KGHSH, CDR2 LQKENI. Trimming left V 1 base short and J 3 bases short, with 16 bases between. The CDR3 reads CASSPRGPGGDYEQYF. The CDR3, as DNA: TGTGCCAGCTCACCACGGGGGCCGGGGGGAGACTACGAGCAGTACTTC.

The V call is TRBV25-1, the J call TRBJ1-1, with 8 bases matching TRBD1. CDR1 and CDR2 from the germline V gene are MGHDK and SYGVNS. The V segment lost 3 bases and the J segment 3 bases; nucleotides outside the gene matches: 0. The CDR3 is 13 amino acids. As DNA, the CDR3 is TGTGCCAGCAGTGAGGACAGGGACACTGAAGCTTTCTTT. Its translation: CASSEDRDTEAFF.

Many counts were recorded for this clone. V gene TRBV19 combines with J gene TRBJ1-3; tentative D call: TRBD1 (5 bases). Trimming cost V 9 bases and J 0 bases, with 12 bases left between them. CDR1 and CDR2 (germline): LNHDA, SQIVND (reference sequence). This CDR3 is built from 14 residues. The chain's CDR3 is CASPRDNSGNTIYF. CDR3 DNA sequence: TGTGCCAGCCCCAGGGATAACTCTGGAAACACCATATATTTT. The complete variable domain, with remaining parts taken from reference TRBV19 and TRBJ1-3, reads DGGITQSPKYLFRKEGQNVTLSCEQNLNHDAMYWYRQDPGQGLRLIYYSQIVNDFQKGDIAEGYSVSREKKESFPLTVTSAQKNPTAFYLCASPRDNSGNTIYFGEGSWLTVV.